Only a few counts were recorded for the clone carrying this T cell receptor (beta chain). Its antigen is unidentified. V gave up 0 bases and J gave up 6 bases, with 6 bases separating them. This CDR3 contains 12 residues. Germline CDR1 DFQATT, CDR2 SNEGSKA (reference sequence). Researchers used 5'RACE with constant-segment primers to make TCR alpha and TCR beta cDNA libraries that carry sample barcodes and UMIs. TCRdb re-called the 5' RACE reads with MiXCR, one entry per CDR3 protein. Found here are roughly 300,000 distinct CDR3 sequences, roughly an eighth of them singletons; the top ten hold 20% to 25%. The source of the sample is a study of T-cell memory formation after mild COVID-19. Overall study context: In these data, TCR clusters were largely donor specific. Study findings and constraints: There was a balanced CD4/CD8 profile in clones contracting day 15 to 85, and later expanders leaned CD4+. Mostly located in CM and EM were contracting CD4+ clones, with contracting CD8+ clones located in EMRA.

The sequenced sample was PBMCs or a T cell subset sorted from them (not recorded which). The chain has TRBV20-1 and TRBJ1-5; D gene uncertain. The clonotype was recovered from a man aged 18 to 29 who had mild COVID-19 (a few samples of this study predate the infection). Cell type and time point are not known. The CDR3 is CSARDRTQPQHF. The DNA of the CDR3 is TGCAGTGCTAGAGATCGAACTCAGCCCCAGCATTTT.